These 18 T cell receptor beta chains were all obtained from the same sample, sequenced in a study of tumor-infiltrating lymphocytes in oesophageal squamous cell carcinoma (dated by TCRdb to about 2016). The library was prepared using PCR. Sequencing was performed on an Illumina HiSeq 2000. Through fastp at Q25 and MiXCR, TCRdb rebuilt clones from the public reads, retaining in-frame beta chains. Rows are unified per CDR3 protein, each entry keeping the most common DNA and genes. Across this sample there are approximately 20,000 distinct CDR3 sequences, with approximately 39% seen only once. Of the sample, 35% to 50% falls within the top ten clones. Sequencing input: esophageal tumor tissue. The receptors were sampled from a male donor with esophageal squamous cell carcinoma.

The rearrangement joins TRBV7-6 to TRBJ2-5; 10 bases are a match to TRBD1. Germline V gene data show CDR1 as SGHVS and CDR2 as FNYEAQ. The length of the CDR3 is 15 residues. Unmatched junction bases numbered 6, after V lost 3 bases and J lost 5 bases. CDR3 sequence (DNA): TGTGCCAGCAGCTTGGACAGGGGGTATGAGGAGACCCAGTACTTC. This translates into CASSLDRGYEETQYF.

V usage is TRBV7-2 and J usage is TRBJ2-7, with D perhaps TRBD1 or TRBD2 (5 bases each). The length of the CDR3 is 15 residues. Trimming shortened V by 5 bases and J by 4 bases, and 18 bases separated the two germline ends. Germline values: CDR1 SGHTA, CDR2 FQGNSA. CDR3 in amino acids: CASSHLGDGVYEQYF. The DNA for the CDR3 is TGTGCCAGCAGCCACCTCGGGGACGGCGTTTACGAGCAGTACTTC.

This clonotype is medium-sized within its sample. CDR3 loop: CASSQIGGGFYNEQYF. As DNA, the CDR3 is TGTGCCAGCAGCCAGATCGGCGGGGGGTTCTACAATGAGCAGTACTTC. The chain links TRBV7-9 to TRBJ2-7, with 8 bases lining up with TRBD2. Per the germline V gene, CDR1 is SEHNR and CDR2 is FQNEAQ (reference sequence). V shed 5 bases, J shed 7 bases, and the junction held 16 bases outside the gene matches. This CDR3 has 16 residues.

The chain recombines TRBV7-4 with TRBJ1-5, with no clear D. The CDR3 totals 13 residues. The germline CDR1 and CDR2 sequences are SGHVT and SQSDAQ. Trimming removed 0 bases from V and 3 bases from J, with 3 bases in between. The CDR3 sequence is CASSLATNQPQHF. CDR3 nucleotide sequence: TGTGCCAGCAGCTTAGCTACCAATCAGCCCCAGCATTTT.

This clonotype has ten or more counts. This chain joins TRBV7-9 and TRBJ2-3, with 16 nucleotides matching TRBD2. The V segment lost 5 bases and the J segment 0 bases; nucleotides outside the gene matches: 11. CDR3 length equals 20 residues. The germline gives CDR1 SEHNR, CDR2 FQNEAQ (reference sequence). CDR3 DNA sequence: TGTGCCAGCAGCCAACCCCCGGGACTAGCGGGGGGGCCTAGCACAGATACGCAGTATTTT. Its protein product is CASSQPPGLAGGPSTDTQYF.

This clonotype is medium-sized by share. This chain links TRBV7-3 with TRBJ2-1; 10 bases map to TRBD2. J was trimmed by 4 bases and V by 2 bases; bases with no gene match: 2. Germline loops: CDR1 SGHTA, CDR2 FQGTGA. The CDR3 extends over 15 amino acids. This CDR3 reads CASSLLAGEYNEQFF. The CDR3 nucleotides are TGTGCCAGCAGCTTACTAGCGGGGGAGTACAATGAGCAGTTCTTC.

In its sample, this clonotype was seen many times. The gene calls are TRBV27 and TRBJ2-3; possibly TRBD1 for D (6 bases). The CDR3 length is 16 residues. Trimming cost V 1 base and J 1 base, with 12 bases left between them. Germline V CDR1 and CDR2: MNHEY, SMNVEV (reference sequence). Here the CDR3 DNA reads TGTGCCAGCAGTTTATTTAGGGGGAGTGGCACAGATACGCAGTATTTT. Amino acids: CASSLFRGSGTDTQYF.

This clonotype was counted at least ten times. The chain has TRBV28 and TRBJ2-7; 7 bases match TRBD1. With 8 bases clipped from V and 6 bases from J, the junction kept 7 bases outside the gene matches. Germline CDR1 reads MDHEN; CDR2 reads SYDVKM. There are 12 residues in the CDR3. CDR3 residues: CASGNRGGEQYF. CDR3 coding DNA: TGTGCCAGCGGAAACAGGGGTGGCGAGCAGTACTTC.

Concerning this clonotype itself: The junction does not match germline at one end; this may be a read error. In DNA form, the CDR3 reads TGTGCTAGCAGCTTACGAGCGGGTTCATACAATGAGCAGTTCTTC. Translating gives CASSLRAGSYNEQFF. This rearrangement joins TRBV7-6 to TRBJ2-1; the D gene is possibly TRBD2 (6 bases). Germline V CDR1 and CDR2: SGHVS, FNYEAQ. The CDR3 is 15 amino acids. The full variable domain, its missing parts supplied by reference TRBV7-6 and TRBJ2-1, is GAGVSQSPRYKVTKRGQDVALRCDPISGHVSLYWYRQALGQGPEFLTYFNYEAQQDKSGLPNDRFSAERPEGSISTLTIQRTEQRDSAMYRCASSLRAGSYNEQFFGPGTRLTVL.

This clonotype was seen at least ten times. CDR3: CASTLRGSKYEQYF. The CDR3 region has the DNA TGTGCCAGCACCCTCAGGGGGTCGAAATACGAGCAGTACTTC. This chain uses TRBV6-1 with TRBJ2-7; 7 positions agree with TRBD1. Germline values: CDR1 MNHNS, CDR2 SASEGT. This CDR3 is 14 amino acids long. Trimming removed 7 bases from V and 4 bases from J; junction bases left unmatched: 10.

Here the CDR3 reads CASSWRERTDTQYF. CDR3 sequence (DNA): TGTGCCAGCAGCTGGCGAGAGCGCACAGATACGCAGTATTTT. This chain joins TRBV7-2 and TRBJ2-3; D not certain. The CDR3 totals 14 residues. Per the germline V gene, CDR1 is SGHTA and CDR2 is FQGNSA. V lost 4 bases, J lost 1 base, and 9 bases lay in between.

This clonotype came up a few times. This chain's CDR3 is CASSLTGGETQYF. CDR3 in DNA: TGTGCCAGCAGCTTAACAGGGGGAGAGACCCAGTACTTC. The chain carries TRBV7-3 and TRBJ2-5; a possible D gene is TRBD1 (6 bases). Trimming removed 0 bases at V and 4 bases at J, with 6 bases between. This CDR3 contains 13 residues. Germline V gene lookup returns CDR1 SGHTA and CDR2 FQGTGA.

V usage is TRBV5-1 and J usage is TRBJ1-3; D is undetermined. Between the trimmed V and J ends, which lost 1 base and 0 bases, there was a span of 8 bases. CDR1 is SGHRS and CDR2 is YFSETQ in the germline V gene. CDR3 size: 15 residues. CDR3 in amino acids: CASSLYGDSGNTIYF. As DNA, the CDR3 is TGCGCCAGCAGCTTGTACGGAGACTCTGGAAACACCATATATTTT. Full variable domain (rest looked up from reference TRBV5-1 and TRBJ1-3): KAGVTQTPRYLIKTRGQQVTLSCSPISGHRSVSWYQQTPGQGLQFLFEYFSETQRNKGNFPGRFSGRQFSNSRSEMNVSTLELGDSALYLCASSLYGDSGNTIYFGEGSWLTVV.

This clonotype was detected a few times. V gene TRBV12-3 or TRBV12-4 combines with J gene TRBJ2-1; D is possibly TRBD2 (6 bases). V was cut by 6 bases and J by 0 bases, with 15 bases left in between. The CDR3 totals 16 residues. The CDR3 loop reads CASRPASVSSYNEQFF. The CDR3 nucleotides read TGTGCCAGCAGACCCGCTAGCGTCAGCTCCTACAATGAGCAGTTCTTC.

A word on this clonotype: Since the CDR3 does not end with the conserved phenylalanine or tryptophan, this likely comes from a read error. The DNA is omitted, as the CDR3 cannot be located on it reliably, and the CDR3 follows TCRdb's listing. The chain is built from TRBV10-3 and TRBJ2-6; TRBD1, as called in the table, went unchecked against the DNA. In germline, CDR1 is ENHRY, CDR2 SYGVKD. The CDR3 is 15 residues long, ends included. The CDR3 here is CAISDRGAETQYFGA.

The chain employs TRBV7-9 and TRBJ2-6; D gene uncertain. Germline loops: CDR1 SEHNR, CDR2 FQNEAQ (reference sequence). The CDR3 totals 18 residues. Between the trimmed V and J ends, which lost 2 bases and 0 bases, there was a span of 14 bases. As DNA, the CDR3 is TGTGCCAGCAGCTTAATTGTACGGCTCAGCTCTGGGGCCAACGTCCTGACTTTC. This gives the protein CASSLIVRLSSGANVLTF.

There are many counts of this clonotype. DNA for the CDR3: TGTGCCAGCAGCTCGCACCTCCTCAGGGGTCGGGACCAAAACACTGAAGCTTTCTTT. Protein product: CASSSHLLRGRDQNTEAFF. The chain combines TRBV7-6 with TRBJ1-1, with D possibly matching TRBD1 (6 bases). Germline V CDR1 and CDR2: SGHVS, FNYEAQ. Trimming cost V 4 bases and J 2 bases, with 26 bases left between them. The CDR3 has 19 residues.

This chain connects TRBV11-2 to TRBJ2-7; 7 bases agree with TRBD1. Gene TRBJ2-5 matches the end of the DNA better, so the J call may be wrong. The CDR3 runs to 14 residues. Germline V gene lookup returns CDR1 SGHAT and CDR2 FQNNGV. The CDR3 sequence is CASSPNTGVETQYF. As DNA, the CDR3 is TGTGCCAGCAGCCCAAATACAGGGGTTGAGACCCAGTACTTC.